One sample yielded the 32 T cell receptor beta chains listed below, sequenced in a study of blood T cell repertoires in COVID-19. Produced via immunoSEQ multiplex PCR; TCRdb's table is partial and in-frame only. The sample has over 250,000 clones, 89% seen once; the top ten hold 1.5% to 2%. Sequenced material: PBMCs or T cells enriched from blood (not recorded which). The origin of the receptors is a woman aged 60-75 years who had recovered from COVID-19.

This clone has just a few counts. CDR3 in DNA: TGTGCCAGCATCAGGGGGCAATATTTCGACTATGGCTACACCTTC. Its translation is CASIRGQYFDYGYTF. The rearrangement uses TRBV6-5 and TRBJ1-2; the match to TRBD1 covers 8 bases. Germline CDR1 reads MNHEY; CDR2 reads SVGAGI. CDR3 length: 15 residues. The junction had 10 bases not matched to a gene; V was cut back by 7 bases and J by 3 bases.

This clone was found once. The chain carries TRBV7-8 and TRBJ2-1, with 12 nucleotides matching TRBD2. The CDR3 spans 14 residues. V shed 4 bases and J 10 bases; nucleotides not matched to a gene: 5. Germline V CDR1 and CDR2: SGHVS, FQNEAQ. CDR3 sequence (DNA): TGTGCCAGCAGCTCGGAAGGACTAGCGGGGGAGCAGTTCTTC. Translating it yields CASSSEGLAGEQFF.

This chain links TRBV6-2 or TRBV6-3 with TRBJ2-1; TRBD2 aligns across 7 bases. This CDR3 comprises 16 residues. CDR1 and CDR2 from the germline V gene are MNHEY and SVGEGT. Trimming cost V 6 bases and J 7 bases; bases outside gene matches: 15. In DNA, the CDR3 is TGTGCCAGCAGCGAAACCCCTAGCGGAATCCCAAATGAGCAGTTCTTC. Residues: CASSETPSGIPNEQFF.

The V call is TRBV30, the J call TRBJ1-4; 9 nucleotides line up with TRBD1. CDR1 and CDR2 (germline): GTSNPN, SVGIG (reference sequence). V gave up 3 bases and J gave up 8 bases; unmatched junction bases: 13. The CDR3 has 16 residues. CDR3 DNA sequence: TGTGCCTGGAGCCCTTCGAGGTGGGACAGGGACGAAAAACTGTTTTTT. This translates into CAWSPSRWDRDEKLFF.

The gene calls are TRBV24-1 and TRBJ2-1, with 7 bases aligning to TRBD2. The CDR3 is made up of 14 amino acids. Trimming took 7 bases from V and 5 from J; bases not matched to a gene: 7. Germline V gene lookup returns CDR1 KGHDR and CDR2 SFDVKD. The CDR3: CATSPGGGDNEQFF. The CDR3 nucleotides are TGTGCCACCAGCCCGGGAGGCGGGGACAATGAGCAGTTCTTC.

This chain links TRBV11-2 with TRBJ2-2; 8 bases map to TRBD2. The CDR3 spans 15 residues. V lost 5 bases to trimming and J lost 7 bases; unmatched junction nucleotides: 9. Germline-derived CDR1 and CDR2 are SGHAT and FQNNGV. The DNA of the CDR3 is TGTGCCAGCAGCGCCCGGGGGGGGTATATCGGGGAGCTGTTTTTT. Protein product: CASSARGGYIGELFF.

The V gene is TRBV28, the J gene TRBJ2-6, with D maybe TRBD1 (5 bases). This CDR3 spans 15 amino acids. V was trimmed by 5 bases and J by 0 bases, leaving 8 bases between them. Germline assignment: CDR1 MDHEN and CDR2 SYDVKM. In nucleotides, the CDR3 is TGTGCCAGCAGTAAAGACAGCTCTGGGGCCAACGTCCTGACTTTC. This encodes CASSKDSSGANVLTF. Filled out from reference TRBV28 and TRBJ2-6, the complete variable domain reads DVKVTQSSRYLVKRTGEKVFLECVQDMDHENMFWYRQDPGLGLRLIYFSYDVKMKEKGDIPEGYSVSREKKERFSLILESASTNQTSMYLCASSKDSSGANVLTFGAGSRLTVL.

The chain links TRBV9 to TRBJ1-4; D ambiguous. Trimming stripped 1 base from V and 7 bases from J, with 11 bases between. The length of the CDR3 is 14 residues. Germline loops: CDR1 SGDLS, CDR2 YYNGEE. CDR3 amino acids: CASSVSGLSEKLFF. In DNA form, the CDR3 reads TGTGCCAGCAGCGTATCAGGCTTGAGTGAAAAACTGTTTTTT. The full variable domain, completed using reference TRBV9 and TRBJ1-4, is DSGVTQTPKHLITATGQRVTLRCSPRSGDLSVYWYQQSLDQGLQFLIQYYNGEERAKGNILERFSAQQFPDLHSELNLSSLELGDSALYFCASSVSGLSEKLFFGSGTQLSVL.

The chain employs TRBV20-1 and TRBJ2-3, with 10 bases that match TRBD2. Germline assignment: CDR1 DFQATT and CDR2 SNEGSKA (reference sequence). The CDR3 consists of 14 residues. V lost 3 bases and J lost 4; bases outside the gene matches: 4. The CDR3 DNA sequence: TGCAGTGCTAGTGCTAGCGGGGGCTCAGATACGCAGTATTTT. This gives the protein CSASASGGSDTQYF.

The genes are TRBV11-3 and TRBJ2-1; 8 nucleotides line up with TRBD2. Looked up from germline, CDR1 is SGHNT and CDR2 is YENEEA. The CDR3 sequence is 14 residues long. Losses at the gene ends were 5 bases for V and 6 bases for J; bases not matched to a gene: 6. For the CDR3, the DNA is TGTGCCAGCAGCCCCCGGACTAGCCTCAATGAGCAGTTCTTC. Its translation: CASSPRTSLNEQFF.

The DNA for the CDR3 is TGTGCCAGCAGCCCGCGGACTACTACTAGCACAGATACGCAGTATTTT. Residues: CASSPRTTTSTDTQYF. The chain couples TRBV7-9 to TRBJ2-3; TRBD2 might be the D (6 bases). Germline assignment: CDR1 SEHNR and CDR2 FQNEAQ (reference sequence). The CDR3 loop spans 16 amino acids. Trimming took off 5 bases at V and 0 bases at J, with 15 bases between the two ends.

The rearrangement joins TRBV30 to TRBJ2-4, with 7 bases identical to TRBD2. CDR1 is GTSNPN, CDR2 SVGIG, per germline (reference sequence). After removal of 5 bases from V and 1 base from J, the junction contained 11 bases not matched to a gene. The CDR3 totals 16 residues. DNA for the CDR3: TGTGCCTGGGGCACCCCACTAGCGAGGGCCAAAAACATTCAGTACTTC. Translated: CAWGTPLARAKNIQYF.

Worth noting for this clone: Other DNA sequences in the sample encode the same CDR3. J is TRBJ1-4 and V is TRBV5-1, with 7 bases lining up with TRBD1. CDR1 SGHRS and CDR2 YFSETQ come from the germline V gene. The ends lost 0 bases at V and 5 bases at J; junction bases unmatched: 1. The CDR3 covers 14 residues. CDR3 in amino acids: CASSLGQGNEKLFF. The CDR3 nucleotides read TGCGCCAGCAGCTTGGGACAGGGAAATGAAAAACTGTTTTTT.

The rearrangement uses TRBV5-4 and TRBJ1-5; TRBD1 matches at 9 bases. The ends lost 2 bases at V and 1 base at J; junction bases unmatched: 1. The CDR3 covers 15 residues. Germline V gene data show CDR1 as SGHNT and CDR2 as YYREEE (reference sequence). As DNA, the CDR3 is TGTGCCAGCAGCTTAGACAGGGGGAGCAATCAGCCCCAGCATTTT. This encodes CASSLDRGSNQPQHF.

J is TRBJ1-1 and V is TRBV10-3, with a possible D match to TRBD1 (5 bases). The ends were cut back, 7 bases at V and 5 bases at J, with 11 bases in the middle. CDR1 ENHRY and CDR2 SYGVKD come from the germline V gene. CDR3 length: 12 residues. The CDR3 sequence is CAIIVGGTEAFF. The CDR3 nucleotides are TGTGCCATCATCGTTGGGGGGACTGAAGCTTTCTTT.

In this sample, this clone turned up a few times. The J gene is TRBJ2-2, the V gene TRBV28; 11 positions match TRBD2. The CDR3 is 17 residues long. Unmatched junction bases numbered 6, after V lost 5 bases and J lost 1 base. The germline V gene has CDR1 MDHEN and CDR2 SYDVKM. DNA of the CDR3: TGTGCCAGCAGTCCCCCTAGCGGGAGGAGGAACACCGGGGAGCTGTTTTTT. Its translation is CASSPPSGRRNTGELFF.

This chain's CDR3 is CASSETQGNEQFF. Written as DNA, the CDR3 is TGTGCCAGTAGTGAAACACAGGGCAATGAGCAGTTCTTC. The V gene is TRBV19, the J gene TRBJ2-1, with D possibly TRBD1 on 6 matching bases. The CDR3 has 13 residues. The V end lost 5 bases, the J end lost 6 bases, and 11 bases lay between the germline ends. Per germline, CDR1 LNHDA and CDR2 SQIVND (reference sequence).

The chain employs TRBV3-1 (or the pseudogene TRBV3-2) and TRBJ1-6, with 10 bases identical to TRBD1. Per germline, CDR1 LGHDT and CDR2 YNNKEL (reference sequence). The CDR3 has 14 amino acids. With 4 bases clipped from V and 9 bases from J, the junction kept 3 bases outside the gene matches. CDR3 residues: CASSLGQGVSPLHF. CDR3 coding DNA: TGTGCCAGCAGCCTAGGACAGGGGGTTTCACCCCTCCACTTT.

This CDR3 reads CASSQSWGQSYEQYF. CDR3 in DNA: TGTGCCAGCAGCCAATCCTGGGGACAGAGCTACGAGCAGTACTTC. The chain joins TRBV3-1 (or the pseudogene TRBV3-2) to TRBJ2-7; 7 nucleotides align to TRBD1. The ends lost 2 bases at V and 3 bases at J; junction bases unmatched: 7. The CDR3 loop spans 15 amino acids. Germline V gene data show CDR1 as LGHDT and CDR2 as YNNKEL (reference sequence).

The chain joins TRBV5-1 to TRBJ1-6; D unclear. The CDR3 length is 15 residues. The ends were cut back, 7 bases at V and 2 bases at J, with 13 bases in the middle. Germline-derived CDR1 and CDR2 are SGHRS and YFSETQ. The CDR3 coding sequence is TGCGCCAGCCGCGTAGTGGGCACCTATAATTCACCCCTCCACTTT. This sequence encodes CASRVVGTYNSPLHF.

The chain couples TRBV6-5 to TRBJ1-6, with a weak D call TRBD1 (6 bases). V lost 4 bases, J lost 14 bases, and 15 bases lay in between. The CDR3 has 13 amino acids. Germline values: CDR1 MNHEY, CDR2 SVGAGI. In DNA form, the CDR3 reads TGTGCCAGCAGTTTTTCCCGGGACACAACCCTCCACTTT. It is translated as CASSFSRDTTLHF.

The chain links TRBV30 to TRBJ1-5, with a possible D match to TRBD1 (6 bases). Germline values: CDR1 GTSNPN, CDR2 SVGIG (reference sequence). This CDR3 spans 14 amino acids. V dropped 2 bases and J dropped 4 bases, with 12 bases sitting between them. CDR3 bases: TGTGCCTGGAGTCCGGGGACAACTAATCAGCCCCAGCATTTT. Its protein is CAWSPGTTNQPQHF.

The CDR3 reads CASTELAGSSYNEQFF. The DNA of the CDR3 is TGTGCCAGCACCGAACTAGCGGGCAGCTCCTACAATGAGCAGTTCTTC. The chain combines TRBV2 with TRBJ2-1, with 9 bases aligning to TRBD2. Germline lookup yields CDR1 SNHLY and CDR2 FYNNEI. V lost 7 bases, J lost 0 bases, and 7 bases stayed unmatched. The CDR3 has 16 residues.

The chain links TRBV25-1 to TRBJ2-7, with D perhaps matching TRBD2 (6 bases). In germline, CDR1 is MGHDK, CDR2 SYGVNS. Trimming removed 6 bases from V and 6 bases from J, with 12 bases in between. The CDR3 runs to 12 residues. CDR3 sequence (DNA): TGTGCCAGCAGGATCGGGAGCGGCGAGCAGTACTTC. This encodes CASRIGSGEQYF.

The chain employs TRBV28 and TRBJ1-5, with D unresolved. The CDR3 has 14 amino acids. Germline V CDR1 and CDR2: MDHEN, SYDVKM. Trimming removed 5 bases at V and 6 bases at J, with 14 bases between. CDR3 in amino acids: CASSPSTYRQPQHF. As DNA, the CDR3 is TGTGCCAGCAGTCCATCGACATACCGTCAGCCCCAGCATTTT.

This clone was counted a single time. The gene calls are TRBV5-1 and TRBJ1-1, with D maybe TRBD1 (5 bases). V lost 2 bases, J lost 3 bases, and 14 bases lay in between. This CDR3 comprises 15 residues. CDR1 is SGHRS, CDR2 YFSETQ, per germline. In nucleotides, the CDR3 is TGCGCCAGCAGCTTCAGCCGACAGAGTGACACTGAAGCTTTCTTT. Translation: CASSFSRQSDTEAFF.

The V gene is TRBV19, the J gene TRBJ1-4, with D tentatively TRBD1 (5 bases). Trimming stripped 6 bases from V and 8 bases from J, with 16 bases between. This CDR3 has 14 residues. CDR1 and CDR2 from the germline V gene are LNHDA and SQIVND (reference sequence). CDR3 bases: TGTGCCAGTAGAGACAGACGGGTGGGGGAAAAACTGTTTTTT. This codes for CASRDRRVGEKLFF.

The chain couples TRBV11-1 to TRBJ2-7; D is unclear. Looked up from germline, CDR1 is SGHAT and CDR2 is FQDESV (reference sequence). The CDR3 extends over 15 amino acids. The V gene lost 1 base and the J gene lost 2 bases, with 12 bases spanning the gap. Written as DNA, the CDR3 is TGTGCCAGCAGCTTAGTTGAGACACCACCCTACGAGCAGTACTTC. This codes for CASSLVETPPYEQYF.

J is TRBJ2-2 and V is TRBV5-1; the match to TRBD2 covers 7 bases. The J segment lost 0 bases and the V segment lost 8 bases, leaving 19 bases of the junction unmatched. This CDR3 spans 19 amino acids. CDR1 and CDR2 from the germline V gene are SGHRS and YFSETQ. In DNA, the CDR3 is TGCGCCAGGACCTACCGATACGGCGGGAGATCCCCGAACACCGGGGAGCTGTTTTTT. Encoded protein: CARTYRYGGRSPNTGELFF.

V and J are TRBV11-3 and TRBJ2-3; 7 bases match TRBD2. From germline, CDR1 is SGHNT and CDR2 YENEEA. Germline trimming cut 1 base from V and 6 bases from J; bases unmatched to any gene: 10. This CDR3 is built from 16 residues. CDR3 nucleotide sequence: TGTGCCAGCAGCTTAGGGACTAGTGGGGGATTCGATACGCAGTATTTT. Its protein product is CASSLGTSGGFDTQYF.

The chain couples TRBV19 to TRBJ2-3, with 8 nucleotides matching TRBD2. CDR1 is LNHDA, CDR2 SQIVND, per germline (reference sequence). The CDR3 contains 17 residues. The V and J ends lost 1 base and 2 bases, in that order; junction bases with no gene match: 8. The chain's CDR3 is CASSIATGGPLTDTQYF. CDR3 nucleotides: TGTGCCAGTAGTATAGCAACGGGGGGGCCCCTCACAGATACGCAGTATTTT. Looking up the rest from reference TRBV19 and TRBJ2-3 gives the full variable domain: DGGITQSPKYLFRKEGQNVTLSCEQNLNHDAMYWYRQDPGQGLRLIYYSQIVNDFQKGDIAEGYSVSREKKESFPLTVTSAQKNPTAFYLCASSIATGGPLTDTQYFGPGTRLTVL.

This clone showed up just once. The V call is TRBV4-1, the J call TRBJ1-1; 9 bases fit TRBD1. The J segment lost 5 bases and the V segment lost 2 bases, leaving 6 bases of the junction unmatched. The CDR3 sequence is 15 residues long. Germline V gene lookup returns CDR1 MGHRA and CDR2 YSYEKL. CDR3 DNA sequence: TGCGCCAGCAGCCAATCCGGGACAGGGTCTACTGAAGCTTTCTTT. Its protein product is CASSQSGTGSTEAFF.